Listed below are T cell receptor beta chains from one sample, sequenced in a study of blood T cell repertoires in COVID-19. Profiled with immunoSEQ multiplex PCR; TCRdb holds only in-frame clones, not every one. The sample has 200,000 to 300,000 clones; 85% to 90% are singletons. Source material: peripheral blood. Receptors originate from a woman aged 40 to 49 with acute or convalescent COVID-19. The CDR3 runs from the conserved cysteine through the conserved F or W. A D gene is named only where the DNA matches it firmly. Size tells how often a clone was seen (once, few, many) or the class of an expanded clone, and some rows leave it out.

j_gene: TRBJ1-5
v_gene: TRBV4-1
d_gene: .
abundance: .
CDR3nt: TGCGCCAGCAGCCTGGGACAAGGGCCACAGCCCCAGCATTTT
CDR3aa: CASSLGQGPQPQHF

j_gene: TRBJ2-2
v_gene: TRBV9
d_gene: .
abundance: .
CDR3nt: TGTGCCAGCAGCCCAGAGGGCACCGGGGAGCTGTTTTTT
CDR3aa: CASSPEGTGELFF

j_gene: TRBJ2-1
v_gene: TRBV10-3
d_gene: .
abundance: .
CDR3nt: TGTGCCATCGGCAGGGACAACAATGAGCAGTTCTTC
CDR3aa: CAIGRDNNEQFF

j_gene: TRBJ1-1
v_gene: TRBV14
d_gene: TRBD1
abundance: few
CDR3nt: TGTGCCAGCAGCCGTCTATGGACAGGGAGAAACACTGAAGCTTTCTTT
CDR3aa: CASSRLWTGRNTEAFF

j_gene: TRBJ2-6
v_gene: TRBV9
d_gene: .
abundance: few
CDR3nt: TGTGCCAGCAGCGTAGCAGGTGACCGTTTTGGGTCTGGGGCCAACGTCCTGACTTTC
CDR3aa: CASSVAGDRFGSGANVLTF

j_gene: TRBJ1-5
v_gene: TRBV2
d_gene: .
abundance: .
CDR3nt: TGTGCCAGCAGGGTTACACGAAATCAGCCCCAGCATTTT
CDR3aa: CASRVTRNQPQHF

j_gene: TRBJ2-3
v_gene: TRBV2
d_gene: TRBD2
abundance: .
CDR3nt: TGTGCCAGCAGCCGGCCTAGCGGGGTCACAGATACGCAGTATTTT
CDR3aa: CASSRPSGVTDTQYF

j_gene: TRBJ1-1
v_gene: TRBV5-6
d_gene: .
abundance: .
CDR3nt: TGTGCCAGCAGCTCTGAGGGTGAAGCTTTCTTT
CDR3aa: CASSSEGEAFF

j_gene: TRBJ1-1
v_gene: TRBV6-5
d_gene: .
abundance: .
CDR3nt: TGTGCCAGCAAGTTCGGGGGGATGAACACTGAAGCTTTCTTT
CDR3aa: CASKFGGMNTEAFF

j_gene: TRBJ1-1
v_gene: TRBV7-3
d_gene: .
abundance: .
CDR3nt: TGTGCCAGCAGCCGACAGCCGAACACTGAAGCTTTCTTT
CDR3aa: CASSRQPNTEAFF

j_gene: TRBJ1-1
v_gene: TRBV11-2
d_gene: .
abundance: .
CDR3nt: TGTGCCAGCAGCTTAGAGAGTTGGAGCTTGAACACTGAAGCTTTCTTT
CDR3aa: CASSLESWSLNTEAFF

j_gene: TRBJ1-4
v_gene: TRBV4-1
d_gene: TRBD1
abundance: .
CDR3nt: TGCGCCAGCAGCCCCTACTGGGGACAGGGCGCAACTAATGAAAAACTGTTTTTT
CDR3aa: CASSPYWGQGATNEKLFF

j_gene: TRBJ1-6
v_gene: TRBV5-5
d_gene: .
abundance: .
CDR3nt: TGTGCCAGCAGGCCGTTCGTCACGGGTAATTCACCCCTCCACTTT
CDR3aa: CASRPFVTGNSPLHF

j_gene: TRBJ1-1
v_gene: TRBV13
d_gene: .
abundance: once
CDR3nt: TGTGCCAGCAGCCAACTCGGGGAGGTTGGGACTGAAGCTTTCTTT
CDR3aa: CASSQLGEVGTEAFF

j_gene: TRBJ1-2
v_gene: TRBV4-1
d_gene: .
abundance: .
CDR3nt: TGCGCCAGCAGCCAAGCTCGGGGCTACACCTTC
CDR3aa: CASSQARGYTF

j_gene: TRBJ1-3
v_gene: TRBV19
d_gene: .
abundance: .
CDR3nt: TGTGCCAGTAGTATAGGGGAGGGAAACACCATATATTTT
CDR3aa: CASSIGEGNTIYF

j_gene: TRBJ2-3
v_gene: TRBV5-4
d_gene: .
abundance: .
CDR3nt: TGTGCCAGCAGCTCAACCACCAGAGATACGCAGTATTTT
CDR3aa: CASSSTTRDTQYF

j_gene: TRBJ1-6
v_gene: TRBV5-6
d_gene: .
abundance: .
CDR3nt: TGTGCCAGCAGCTTTCCTGACAGCCCGAATCCTAATTCACCCCTCCACTTT
CDR3aa: CASSFPDSPNPNSPLHF